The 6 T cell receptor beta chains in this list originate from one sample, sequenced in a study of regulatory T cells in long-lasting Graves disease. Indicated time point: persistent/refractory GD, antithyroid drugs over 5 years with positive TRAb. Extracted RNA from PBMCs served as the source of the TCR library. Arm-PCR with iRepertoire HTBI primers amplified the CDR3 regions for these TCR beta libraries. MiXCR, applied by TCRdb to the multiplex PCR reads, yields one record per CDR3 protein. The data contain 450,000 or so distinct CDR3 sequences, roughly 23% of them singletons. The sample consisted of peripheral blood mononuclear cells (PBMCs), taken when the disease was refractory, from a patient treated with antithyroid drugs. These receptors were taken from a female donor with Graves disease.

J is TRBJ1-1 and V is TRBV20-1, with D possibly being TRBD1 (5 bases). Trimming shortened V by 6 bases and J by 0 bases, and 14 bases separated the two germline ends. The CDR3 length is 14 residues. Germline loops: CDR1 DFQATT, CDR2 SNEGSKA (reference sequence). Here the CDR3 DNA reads TGCAGTGCCCGAAGACAGACAATGAACACTGAAGCTTTCTTT. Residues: CSARRQTMNTEAFF.

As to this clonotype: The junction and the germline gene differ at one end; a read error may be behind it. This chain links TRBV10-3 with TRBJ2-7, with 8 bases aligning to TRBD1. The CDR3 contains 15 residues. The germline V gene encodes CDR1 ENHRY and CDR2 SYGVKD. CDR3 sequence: CAVSEPGQEPYEQYF. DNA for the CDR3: TGTGCCGTCAGTGAGCCGGGACAGGAGCCCTACGAGCAGTACTTC.

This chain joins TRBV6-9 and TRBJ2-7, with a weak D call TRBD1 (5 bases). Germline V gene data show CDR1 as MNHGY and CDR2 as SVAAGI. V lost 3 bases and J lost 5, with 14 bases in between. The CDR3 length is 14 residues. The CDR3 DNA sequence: TGTGCCAGCAGTTACAACAGGTATCCCCACGAGCAGTACTTC. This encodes CASSYNRYPHEQYF.

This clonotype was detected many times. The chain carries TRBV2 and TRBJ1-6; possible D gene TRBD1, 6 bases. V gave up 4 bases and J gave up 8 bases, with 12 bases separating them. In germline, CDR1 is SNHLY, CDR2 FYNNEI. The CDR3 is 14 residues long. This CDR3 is CASSVRQDDSPLHF. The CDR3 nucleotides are TGTGCCAGCAGTGTAAGACAGGACGATTCACCCCTCCACTTT.

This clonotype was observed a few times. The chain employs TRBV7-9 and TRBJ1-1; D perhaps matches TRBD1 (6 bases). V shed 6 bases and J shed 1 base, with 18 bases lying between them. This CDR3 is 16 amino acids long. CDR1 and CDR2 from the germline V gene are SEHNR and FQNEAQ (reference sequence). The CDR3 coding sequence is TGTGCCAGCAGACCTACAGGGAGGGGGAAGAACACTGAAGCTTTCTTT. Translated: CASRPTGRGKNTEAFF.

CDR3: CAISGSPTANNSPLHF. The CDR3 coding sequence is TGTGCCATCAGTGGGTCTCCGACGGCTAATAATTCACCCCTCCACTTT. J is TRBJ1-6 and V is TRBV10-3; D not resolved. The CDR3 contains 16 residues. V lost 4 bases, J lost 5 bases, and 15 bases lay in between. From germline, CDR1 is ENHRY and CDR2 SYGVKD.